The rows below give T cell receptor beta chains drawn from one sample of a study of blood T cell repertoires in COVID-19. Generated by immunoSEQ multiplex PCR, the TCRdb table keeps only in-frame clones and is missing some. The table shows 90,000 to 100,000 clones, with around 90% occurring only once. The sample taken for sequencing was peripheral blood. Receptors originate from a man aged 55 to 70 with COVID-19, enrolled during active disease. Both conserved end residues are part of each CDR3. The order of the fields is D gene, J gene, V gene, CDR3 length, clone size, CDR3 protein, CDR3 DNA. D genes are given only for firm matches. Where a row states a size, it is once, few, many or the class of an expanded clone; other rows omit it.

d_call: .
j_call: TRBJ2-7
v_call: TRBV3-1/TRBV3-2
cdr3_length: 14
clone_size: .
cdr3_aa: CASSQVRSAYEQYF
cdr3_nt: TGTGCCAGCAGCCAAGTCCGGAGCGCCTACGAGCAGTACTTC

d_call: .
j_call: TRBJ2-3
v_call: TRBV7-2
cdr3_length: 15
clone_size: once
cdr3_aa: CASSLDYEGADTQYF
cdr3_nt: TGTGCCAGCAGCTTAGACTATGAGGGGGCAGATACGCAGTATTTT

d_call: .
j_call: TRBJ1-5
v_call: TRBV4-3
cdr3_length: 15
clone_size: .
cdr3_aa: CASSQDLSGNQPQHF
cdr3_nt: TGCGCCAGCAGCCAAGATCTTTCCGGTAATCAGCCCCAGCATTTT

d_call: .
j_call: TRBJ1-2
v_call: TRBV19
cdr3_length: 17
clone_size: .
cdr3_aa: CASSIESSTGRPYGYTF
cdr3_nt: TGTGCCAGTAGTATAGAGAGTTCGACAGGTCGGCCCTATGGCTACACCTTC

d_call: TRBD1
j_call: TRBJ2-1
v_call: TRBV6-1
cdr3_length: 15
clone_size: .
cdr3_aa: CASSEGQGTYNEQFF
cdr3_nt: TGTGCCAGCAGTGAAGGACAGGGAACCTACAATGAGCAGTTCTTC

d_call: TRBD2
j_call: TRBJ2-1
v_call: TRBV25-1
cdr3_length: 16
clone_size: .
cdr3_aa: CASSALAGGPGNEQFF
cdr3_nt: TGTGCCAGCAGTGCTCTAGCGGGAGGGCCGGGCAATGAGCAGTTCTTC

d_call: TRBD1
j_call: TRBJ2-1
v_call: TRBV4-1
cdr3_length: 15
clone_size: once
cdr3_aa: CASSVRQGSYNEQFF
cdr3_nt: TGCGCCAGCAGCGTGCGACAGGGGAGCTACAATGAGCAGTTCTTC

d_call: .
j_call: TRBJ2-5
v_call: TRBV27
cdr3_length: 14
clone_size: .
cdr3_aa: CASSLSVAQETQYF
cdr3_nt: TGTGCCAGCAGTTTATCGGTGGCACAAGAGACCCAGTACTTC

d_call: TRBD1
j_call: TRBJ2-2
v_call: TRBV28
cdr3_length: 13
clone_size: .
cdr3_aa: CASSRQGAGELFF
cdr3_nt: TGTGCCAGCAGTCGACAGGGTGCCGGGGAGCTGTTTTTT

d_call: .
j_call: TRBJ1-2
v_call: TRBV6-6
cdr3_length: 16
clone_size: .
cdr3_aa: CASSYSGGPSGDGYTF
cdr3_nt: TGTGCCAGCAGTTACTCTGGGGGCCCCTCGGGCGACGGCTACACCTTC

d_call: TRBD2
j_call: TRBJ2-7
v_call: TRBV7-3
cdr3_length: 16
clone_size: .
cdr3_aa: CASSPWATGGAYEQYF
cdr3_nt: TGTGCCAGCAGCCCCTGGGCCACGGGAGGGGCCTACGAGCAGTACTTC

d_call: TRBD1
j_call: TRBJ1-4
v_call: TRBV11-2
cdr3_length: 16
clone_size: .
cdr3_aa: CASSEGQGRIHEKLFF
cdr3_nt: TGTGCCAGCAGCGAAGGACAGGGCAGGATTCATGAAAAACTGTTTTTT

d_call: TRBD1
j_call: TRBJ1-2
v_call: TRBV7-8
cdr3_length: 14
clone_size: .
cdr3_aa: CASSFRDRYYGYTF
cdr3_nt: TGTGCCAGCAGCTTCCGGGACAGATACTATGGCTACACCTTC

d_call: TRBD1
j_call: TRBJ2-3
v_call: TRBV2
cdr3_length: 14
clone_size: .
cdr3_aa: CASSGDRGRSDGYF
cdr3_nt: TGTGCCAGCAGTGGGGACAGGGGGCGCTCGGATGGGTATTTT

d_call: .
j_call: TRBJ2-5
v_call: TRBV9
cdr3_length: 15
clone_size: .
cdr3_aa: CASSVGNTGGETQYF
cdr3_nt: TGTGCCAGCAGCGTAGGAAACACCGGAGGAGAGACCCAGTACTTC

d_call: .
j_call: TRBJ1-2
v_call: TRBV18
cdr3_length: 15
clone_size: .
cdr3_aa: CASSPQGISGYGYTF
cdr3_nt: TGTGCCAGCTCACCACAGGGGATCTCTGGCTATGGCTACACCTTC

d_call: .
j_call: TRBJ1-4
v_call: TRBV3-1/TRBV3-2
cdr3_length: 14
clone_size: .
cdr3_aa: CASSQGVRGEKLFF
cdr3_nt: TGTGCCAGCAGCCAAGGCGTCCGGGGAGAAAAACTGTTTTTT

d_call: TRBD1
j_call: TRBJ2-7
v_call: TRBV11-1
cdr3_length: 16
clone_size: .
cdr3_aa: CASSRRQGSPFYEQYF
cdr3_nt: TGTGCCAGCAGCCGGAGACAGGGTAGCCCCTTCTACGAGCAGTACTTC

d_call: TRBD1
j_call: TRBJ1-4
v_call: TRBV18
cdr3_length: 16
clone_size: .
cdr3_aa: CASSLSGTARGEKLFF
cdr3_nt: TGTGCCAGCTCACTGTCCGGGACAGCGAGAGGTGAAAAACTGTTTTTT

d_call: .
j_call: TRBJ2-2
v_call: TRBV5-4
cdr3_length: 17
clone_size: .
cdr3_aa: CASSLIPPGAYTGELFF
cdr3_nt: TGTGCCAGCAGCTTGATCCCTCCGGGAGCCTACACCGGGGAGCTGTTTTTT

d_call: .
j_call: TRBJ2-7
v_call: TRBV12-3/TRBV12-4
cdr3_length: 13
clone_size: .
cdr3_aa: CASSFGREDEQYF
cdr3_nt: TGTGCCAGCAGTTTTGGCAGGGAGGACGAGCAGTACTTC

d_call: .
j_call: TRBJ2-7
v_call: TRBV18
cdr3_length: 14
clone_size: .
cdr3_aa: CASSPPVRVGEQYF
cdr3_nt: TGTGCCAGCTCACCACCGGTCAGGGTTGGGGAGCAGTACTTC

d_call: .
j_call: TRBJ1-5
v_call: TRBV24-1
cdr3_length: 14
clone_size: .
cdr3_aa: CATSDGGANQPQHF
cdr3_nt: TGTGCCACCAGTGATGGGGGGGCCAATCAGCCCCAGCATTTT

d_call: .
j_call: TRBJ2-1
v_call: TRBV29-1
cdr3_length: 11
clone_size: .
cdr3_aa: CSVGTGNEQFF
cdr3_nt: TGCAGCGTTGGGACGGGGAATGAGCAGTTCTTC

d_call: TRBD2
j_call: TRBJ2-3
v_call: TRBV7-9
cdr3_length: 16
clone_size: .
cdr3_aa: CASSRLLAASTDTQYF
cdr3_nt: TGTGCCAGCAGCCGACTACTAGCGGCTAGCACAGATACGCAGTATTTT

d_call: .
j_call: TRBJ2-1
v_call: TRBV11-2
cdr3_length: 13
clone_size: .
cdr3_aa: CASSLRGMNEQFF
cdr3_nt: TGTGCCAGCAGCTTACGCGGTATGAATGAGCAGTTCTTC

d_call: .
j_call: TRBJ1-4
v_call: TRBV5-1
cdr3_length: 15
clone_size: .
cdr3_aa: CASSPGIFVNEKLFF
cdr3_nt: TGCGCCAGCAGCCCAGGGATTTTCGTCAACGAAAAACTGTTTTTT

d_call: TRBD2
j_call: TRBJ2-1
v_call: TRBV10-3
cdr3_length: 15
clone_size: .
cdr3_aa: CAISETSGRDSEQFF
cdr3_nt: TGTGCCATCAGTGAAACTAGCGGGAGGGATAGTGAGCAGTTCTTC

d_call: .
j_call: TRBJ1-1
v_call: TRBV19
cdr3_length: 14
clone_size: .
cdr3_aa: CASSIGGLGTEAFF
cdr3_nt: TGTGCCAGTAGTATTGGAGGGTTGGGCACTGAAGCTTTCTTT

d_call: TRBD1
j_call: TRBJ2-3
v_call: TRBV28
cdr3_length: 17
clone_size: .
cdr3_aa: CASSLNWGQGTTDTQYF
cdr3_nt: TGTGCCAGCAGTTTGAATTGGGGACAGGGAACCACAGATACGCAGTATTTT

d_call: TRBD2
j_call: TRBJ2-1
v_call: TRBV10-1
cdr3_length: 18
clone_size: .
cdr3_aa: CASSGSLAGGPSYNEQFF
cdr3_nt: TGCGCCAGCAGTGGTTCACTAGCGGGAGGGCCCTCCTACAATGAGCAGTTCTTC

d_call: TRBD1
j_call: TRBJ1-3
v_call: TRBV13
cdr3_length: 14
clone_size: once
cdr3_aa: CASSSGTGGNTIYF
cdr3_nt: TGTGCCAGCAGCTCCGGGACAGGGGGAAACACCATATATTTT

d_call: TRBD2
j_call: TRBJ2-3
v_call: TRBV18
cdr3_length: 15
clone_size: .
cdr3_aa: CASSLGGGSTDTQYF
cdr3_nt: TGTGCCAGCTCCCTCGGGGGGGGCAGCACAGATACGCAGTATTTT

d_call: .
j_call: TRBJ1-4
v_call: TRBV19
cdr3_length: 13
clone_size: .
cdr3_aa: CASTRTRHEKLFF
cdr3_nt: TGTGCCAGTACCCGGACAAGGCATGAAAAACTGTTTTTT

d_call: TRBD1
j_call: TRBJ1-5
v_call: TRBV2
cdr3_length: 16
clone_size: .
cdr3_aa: CASSFVGTASNQPQHF
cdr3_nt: TGTGCCAGCAGTTTTGTAGGGACAGCAAGCAATCAGCCCCAGCATTTT

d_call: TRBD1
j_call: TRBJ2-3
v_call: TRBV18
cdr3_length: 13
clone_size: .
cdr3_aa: CAAGQGTTDTQYF
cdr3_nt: TGTGCCGCTGGACAGGGTACCACAGATACGCAGTATTTT

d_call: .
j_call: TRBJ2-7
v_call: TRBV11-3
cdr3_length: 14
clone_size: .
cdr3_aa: CASSLEGSTYEQYF
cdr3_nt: TGTGCCAGCAGCTTAGAGGGCAGCACCTACGAGCAGTACTTC

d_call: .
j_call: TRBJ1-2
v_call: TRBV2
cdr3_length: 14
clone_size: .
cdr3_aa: CASSAWGQVDGYTF
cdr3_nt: TGTGCCAGCAGTGCCTGGGGGCAGGTAGATGGCTACACCTTC

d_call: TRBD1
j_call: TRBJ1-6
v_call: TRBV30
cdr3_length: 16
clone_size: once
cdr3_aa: CAWRDSIRDRNSPLHF
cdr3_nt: TGTGCCTGGAGGGACTCAATAAGGGACAGGAATTCACCCCTCCACTTT

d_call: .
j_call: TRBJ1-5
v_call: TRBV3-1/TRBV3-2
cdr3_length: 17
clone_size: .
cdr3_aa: CASSQNGQRTGNQPQHF
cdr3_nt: TGTGCCAGCAGCCAAAACGGACAGAGGACGGGCAATCAGCCCCAGCATTTT

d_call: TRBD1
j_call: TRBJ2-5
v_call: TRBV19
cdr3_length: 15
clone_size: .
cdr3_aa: CASRETGGLVETQYF
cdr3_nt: TGTGCCAGTAGAGAAACAGGGGGTTTGGTAGAGACCCAGTACTTC

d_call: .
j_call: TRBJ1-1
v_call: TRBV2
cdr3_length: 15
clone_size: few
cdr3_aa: CASSSQPGQNTEAFF
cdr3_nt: TGTGCCAGCAGTTCACAACCGGGACAGAACACTGAAGCTTTCTTT

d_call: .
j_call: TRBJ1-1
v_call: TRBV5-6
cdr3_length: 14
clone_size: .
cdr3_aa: CASSLNPGRGEAFF
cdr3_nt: TGTGCCAGCAGCTTGAACCCAGGAAGGGGCGAAGCTTTCTTT

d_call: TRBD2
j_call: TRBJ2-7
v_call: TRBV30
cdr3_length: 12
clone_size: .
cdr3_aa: CAWTSGSYEQYF
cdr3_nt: TGTGCCTGGACTAGCGGGAGTTACGAGCAGTACTTC

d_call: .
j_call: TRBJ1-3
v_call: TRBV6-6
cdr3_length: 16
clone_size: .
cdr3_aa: CASSYSGGGEGNTIYF
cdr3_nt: TGTGCCAGCAGTTACTCGGGCGGAGGAGAGGGAAACACCATATATTTT

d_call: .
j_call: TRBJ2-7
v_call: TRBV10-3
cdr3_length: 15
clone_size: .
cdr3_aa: CAISDPVASRYEQYF
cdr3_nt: TGTGCCATCAGTGACCCTGTAGCGAGTCGCTACGAGCAGTACTTC

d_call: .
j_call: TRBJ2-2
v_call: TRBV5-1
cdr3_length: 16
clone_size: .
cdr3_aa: CASSETSLGEAGELFF
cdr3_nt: TGCGCCAGCAGCGAGACCTCCCTCGGGGAGGCCGGGGAGCTGTTTTTT

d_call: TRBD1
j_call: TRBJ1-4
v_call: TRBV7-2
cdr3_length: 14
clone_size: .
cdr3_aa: CASSSGTGNEKLFF
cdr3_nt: TGTGCCAGCAGCTCGGGGACAGGGAATGAAAAACTGTTTTTT

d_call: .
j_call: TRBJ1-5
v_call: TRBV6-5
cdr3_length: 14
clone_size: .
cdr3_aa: CASSYGEGIQPQHF
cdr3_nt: TGTGCCAGCAGTTACGGGGAGGGAATACAGCCCCAGCATTTT

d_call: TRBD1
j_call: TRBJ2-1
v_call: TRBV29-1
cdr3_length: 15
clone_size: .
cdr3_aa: CSVVGDRGESNEQFF
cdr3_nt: TGCAGCGTTGTGGGGGACAGGGGAGAAAGCAATGAGCAGTTCTTC

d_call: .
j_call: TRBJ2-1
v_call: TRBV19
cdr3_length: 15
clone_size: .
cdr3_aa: CASSPFSSAYNEQFF
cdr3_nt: TGTGCCAGTAGTCCTTTCTCTAGCGCTTACAATGAGCAGTTCTTC

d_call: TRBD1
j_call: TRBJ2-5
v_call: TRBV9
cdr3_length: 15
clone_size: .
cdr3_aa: CASSRRTGYEETQYF
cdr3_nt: TGTGCCAGCAGCAGAAGGACAGGGTACGAGGAGACCCAGTACTTC

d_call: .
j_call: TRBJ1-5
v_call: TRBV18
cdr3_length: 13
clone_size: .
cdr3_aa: CASSPDRNQPQHF
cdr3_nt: TGTGCCAGCTCACCCGACAGGAATCAGCCCCAGCATTTT

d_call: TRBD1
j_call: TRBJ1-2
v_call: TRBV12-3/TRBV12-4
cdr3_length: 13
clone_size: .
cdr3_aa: CASTPDRGNGYTF
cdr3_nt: TGTGCCAGCACCCCGGACAGGGGGAATGGCTACACCTTC

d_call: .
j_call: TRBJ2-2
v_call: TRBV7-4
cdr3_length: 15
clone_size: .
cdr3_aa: CASSLGRRGAGELFF
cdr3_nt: TGTGCCAGCAGCTTAGGACGTAGGGGCGCCGGGGAGCTGTTTTTT